These 18 T cell receptor beta chains were sequenced from one sample in a study of T cell responses to AZD1222 COVID-19 vaccine. Sequencing was performed with immunoSEQ multiplex PCR; in TCRdb, only in-frame clones are kept and a portion is missing. The data show some 100,000 clones, about nine tenths seen once. Sequencing used peripheral blood, obtained on day 0 of AZD1222 vaccination. The receptors stem from an adult in good health.

J is TRBJ1-2 and V is TRBV7-9; D call uncertain. The CDR3 is 13 residues long. Germline values: CDR1 SEHNR, CDR2 FQNEAQ (reference sequence). The ends were cut back, 5 bases at V and 2 bases at J, with 9 bases in the middle. CDR3 loop: CASSETLNYGYTF. The CDR3 DNA reads as TGTGCCAGCAGCGAAACACTAAACTATGGCTACACCTTC.

V gene TRBV2 combines with J gene TRBJ1-4; 9 positions agree with TRBD1. Trimming at V came to 4 bases and at J to 4 bases, leaving 4 bases not matched to a gene. This CDR3 spans 15 amino acids. Germline V lookup: CDR1 SNHLY, CDR2 FYNNEI. CDR3 amino acids: CASSGGQGYNEKLFF. The CDR3 DNA reads as TGTGCCAGCAGTGGGGGACAGGGCTATAATGAAAAACTGTTTTTT.

The table lists this clone with a count of one. The chain couples TRBV20-1 to TRBJ2-2; D call uncertain. V was trimmed by 5 bases and J by 6 bases, leaving 7 bases between them. Germline V gene lookup returns CDR1 DFQATT and CDR2 SNEGSKA (reference sequence). The length of the CDR3 is 11 residues. Here the CDR3 reads CSAYQPGELFF. The DNA of the CDR3 is TGCAGTGCTTACCAACCCGGGGAGCTGTTTTTT.

This chain connects TRBV7-2 to TRBJ2-1; D gene uncertain. Germline V gene sequence: CDR1 SGHTA, CDR2 FQGNSA. This CDR3 has 16 residues. Trimming removed 1 base at V and 9 bases at J, with 19 bases between. CDR3 coding DNA: TGTGCCAGCAGCTTAGTACCCCTAATGGGTAATAGTGAGCAGTTCTTC. This translates into CASSLVPLMGNSEQFF.

The chain's CDR3 is CASSLEGADGYTF. The CDR3 DNA follows: TGTGCCAGCAGCTTAGAGGGGGCGGATGGCTACACCTTC. This chain links TRBV7-9 with TRBJ1-2; 7 nucleotides match TRBD1. Germline lookup yields CDR1 SEHNR and CDR2 FQNEAQ (reference sequence). The ends lost 1 base at V and 6 bases at J; junction bases unmatched: 2. CDR3 length equals 13 residues. Variable domain in full (rest from reference TRBV7-9 and TRBJ1-2): DTGVSQNPRHKITKRGQNVTFRCDPISEHNRLYWYRQTLGQGPEFLTYFQNEAQLEKSRLLSDRFSAERPKGSFSTLEIQRTEQGDSAMYLCASSLEGADGYTFGSGTRLTVV.

The chain uses TRBV19 and TRBJ2-1; 8 positions agree with TRBD1. The V gene's germline CDR1 is LNHDA and CDR2 SQIVND (reference sequence). V lost 2 bases and J lost 9; bases outside the gene matches: 6. The CDR3 contains 14 residues. CDR3 sequence (DNA): TGTGCCAGTAGTATACAGGGGGCAGGGGCTGAGCAGTTCTTC. As protein: CASSIQGAGAEQFF.

The chain links TRBV7-9 to TRBJ1-4, with 7 nucleotides matching TRBD1. J lost 5 bases, V lost 1 base, and 4 bases had no gene match. The CDR3 consists of 15 residues. Germline V gene data show CDR1 as SEHNR and CDR2 as FQNEAQ (reference sequence). The CDR3 DNA follows: TGTGCCAGCAGCTTAGTTATAGGGGGCAATGAAAAACTGTTTTTT. Translating gives CASSLVIGGNEKLFF.

The rearrangement uses TRBV6-2 or TRBV6-3 and TRBJ2-3; 8 bases match TRBD2. J lost 2 bases, V lost 0 bases, and 7 bases had no gene match. CDR1 and CDR2 (germline): MNHEY, SVGEGT. CDR3 length: 17 residues. CDR3 coding DNA: TGTGCCAGCAGTTACTCGGGGTGGCGGGAGGACACAGATACGCAGTATTTT. Protein product: CASSYSGWREDTDTQYF.

The chain uses TRBV19 and TRBJ2-2; 8 bases map to TRBD2. V lost 4 bases and J lost 0; bases outside the gene matches: 4. This CDR3 comprises 16 residues. Germline CDR1 reads LNHDA; CDR2 reads SQIVND (reference sequence). CDR3 sequence reads: CASSTPGLANTGELFF. CDR3 DNA sequence: TGTGCCAGTAGTACCCCGGGACTAGCGAACACCGGGGAGCTGTTTTTT.

The V gene is TRBV30, the J gene TRBJ2-3; no reliable D call. V was shortened by 5 bases and J by 2 bases, with 11 bases between the two germline ends. CDR1 is GTSNPN, CDR2 SVGIG, per germline (reference sequence). This CDR3 comprises 13 residues. CDR3 coding DNA: TGTGCCTGGGCCGAAGGCCCCACAGATACGCAGTATTTT. It yields the protein CAWAEGPTDTQYF.

The chain is built from TRBV6-5 and TRBJ1-4; no reliable D call. V was pared by 0 bases and J by 4 bases, with 12 bases between. This CDR3 is built from 16 residues. The germline V gene has CDR1 MNHEY and CDR2 SVGAGI. This CDR3 is CASSYSAGWINEKLFF. For the CDR3, the DNA is TGTGCCAGCAGTTACTCGGCCGGCTGGATTAATGAAAAACTGTTTTTT.

This chain joins TRBV5-1 and TRBJ1-1; the D is unclear. The V end lost 4 bases, the J end lost 3 bases, and 10 bases lay between the germline ends. Germline V CDR1 and CDR2: SGHRS, YFSETQ. This CDR3 region has 13 residues. CDR3 sequence reads: CASSPRRHTEAFF. CDR3 coding DNA: TGCGCCAGCAGCCCGAGACGGCACACTGAAGCTTTCTTT. Looking up the rest from reference TRBV5-1 and TRBJ1-1 gives the full variable domain: KAGVTQTPRYLIKTRGQQVTLSCSPISGHRSVSWYQQTPGQGLQFLFEYFSETQRNKGNFPGRFSGRQFSNSRSEMNVSTLELGDSALYLCASSPRRHTEAFFGQGTRLTVV.

V gene TRBV24-1 combines with J gene TRBJ2-2; D gene uncertain. CDR1 is KGHDR, CDR2 SFDVKD, per germline. The CDR3 extends over 13 amino acids. V was trimmed by 4 bases and J by 9 bases, leaving 11 bases between them. CDR3: CATSEDPERELFF. The CDR3 coding sequence is TGTGCCACCAGTGAGGATCCCGAAAGGGAGCTGTTTTTT.

V usage is TRBV6-5 and J usage is TRBJ2-3, with D maybe TRBD2 (5 bases). The CDR3 loop spans 13 amino acids. In germline, CDR1 is MNHEY, CDR2 SVGAGI. Trimming stripped 7 bases from V and 6 bases from J, with 14 bases between. CDR3 sequence: CASTAFRGDTQYF. CDR3 bases: TGTGCCAGCACCGCATTCAGAGGGGATACGCAGTATTTT.

This chain links TRBV7-3 with TRBJ2-2; D is ambiguous. This CDR3 has 18 residues. The V end lost 1 base, the J end lost 2 bases, and 17 bases lay between the germline ends. Per the germline V gene, CDR1 is SGHTA and CDR2 is FQGTGA. The CDR3 loop is CASSLIGTQAFNTGELFF. CDR3 nucleotide sequence: TGTGCCAGCAGCTTAATCGGAACTCAGGCGTTTAACACCGGGGAGCTGTTTTTT.

The V and J genes are TRBV7-3 and TRBJ2-3, with unresolved D. CDR1 and CDR2 from the germline V gene are SGHTA and FQGTGA. The CDR3 runs 13 residues. The V and J ends lost 4 bases and 2 bases respectively, with 7 bases between them. The DNA of the CDR3 is TGTGCCAGCAGCTCAATTCCCACAGATACGCAGTATTTT. Translation gives CASSSIPTDTQYF.

This clone was seen a few times. This chain uses TRBV13 with TRBJ1-1, with D hard to call. The V and J ends lost 2 bases and 4 bases respectively, with 11 bases between them. This CDR3 has 14 residues. Germline CDR1 PRHDT, CDR2 FYEKMQ (reference sequence). CDR3 residues: CASSLLRVGTEAFF. The CDR3 coding sequence is TGTGCCAGCAGCTTATTAAGGGTGGGCACTGAAGCTTTCTTT.

V is TRBV6-2 or TRBV6-3 and J is TRBJ2-1; 11 bases agree with TRBD2. V was pared by 4 bases and J by 3 bases, with 2 bases of the junction left unmatched. The CDR3 loop spans 15 amino acids. Per germline, CDR1 MNHEY and CDR2 SVGEGT. In nucleotides, the CDR3 is TGTGCCAGCAGTTCGGGACTAGCGGTCTACAATGAGCAGTTCTTC. As protein: CASSSGLAVYNEQFF.